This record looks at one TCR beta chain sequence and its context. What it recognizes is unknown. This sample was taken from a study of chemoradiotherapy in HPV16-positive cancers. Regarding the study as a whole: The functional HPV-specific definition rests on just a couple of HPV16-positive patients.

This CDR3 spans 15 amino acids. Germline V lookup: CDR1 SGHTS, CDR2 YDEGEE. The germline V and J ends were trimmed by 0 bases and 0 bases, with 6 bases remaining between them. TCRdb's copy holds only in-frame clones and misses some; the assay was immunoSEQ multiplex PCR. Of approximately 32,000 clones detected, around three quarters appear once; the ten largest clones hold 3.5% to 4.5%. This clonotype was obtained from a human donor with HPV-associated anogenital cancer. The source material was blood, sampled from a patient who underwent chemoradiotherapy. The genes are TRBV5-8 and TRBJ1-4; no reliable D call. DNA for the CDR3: TGTGCCAGCAGCTTGGGAACGGCAACTAATGAAAAACTGTTTTTT. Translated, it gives CASSLGTATNEKLFF. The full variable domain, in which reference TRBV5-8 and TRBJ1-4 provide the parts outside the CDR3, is EAGVTQSPTHLIKTRGQQATLRCSPISGHTSVYWYQQALGLGLQFLLWYDEGEERNRGNFPPRFSGRQFPNYSSELNVNALELEDSALYLCASSLGTATNEKLFFGSGTQLSVL.